A single sample is the source of the 23 T cell receptor beta chains below, sequenced in a study of T cell responses to AZD1222 COVID-19 vaccine. Some clones are missing from TCRdb's copy, which holds only in-frame ones; the method was immunoSEQ multiplex PCR. The sample holds 120,000 or so clones, less than 95% seen once. The source material was peripheral blood, sampled on day 0 of MenACWY control vaccination. The receptors shown here come from an adult in good health.

V and J are TRBV19 and TRBJ1-1; possibly TRBD1 for D (6 bases). V was cut by 7 bases and J by 1 base, with 16 bases left in between. The CDR3 is 15 residues long. Germline CDR1 and CDR2: LNHDA and SQIVND (reference sequence). In DNA form, the CDR3 reads TGTGCCAGTAACGAGAGGAAAGGGGGGAACACTGAAGCTTTCTTT. Residues: CASNERKGGNTEAFF.

V is TRBV25-1 and J is TRBJ2-3; possible D gene TRBD1, 6 bases. CDR1 is MGHDK, CDR2 SYGVNS, per germline. The V and J ends lost 11 bases and 4 bases respectively, with 16 bases between them. This CDR3 comprises 13 residues. This CDR3 is CAGSLGAPDTQYF. CDR3 nucleotides: TGTGCCGGAAGCTTGGGGGCCCCAGATACGCAGTATTTT.

The rearrangement links TRBV27 to TRBJ2-4, with 15 bases aligning to TRBD2. The germline CDR1 and CDR2 sequences are MNHEY and SMNVEV (reference sequence). Germline trimming cut 4 bases from V and 8 bases from J; bases unmatched to any gene: 6. This CDR3 contains 16 residues. The CDR3 reads CASSSPRTSGGDIQYF. The CDR3 nucleotides read TGTGCCAGCAGTTCTCCCCGGACTAGCGGGGGGGACATTCAGTACTTC.

The rearrangement links TRBV21-1 to TRBJ2-5; the D call of TRBD2 is as the table states it, not checked on the DNA. TRBV21-1 is assigned pseudogene status. The CDR3 is 14 amino acids. CDR3 coding DNA: TGTGCCAGTAGTGATAGCGGGAGTCAAGAGACCCAGTACTTC. Translated: CASSDSGSQETQYF.

The J gene is TRBJ2-1, the V gene TRBV27; D possibly corresponds to TRBD2 (5 bases). Trimming removed 2 bases from V and 8 bases from J, with 16 bases in between. The CDR3 totals 15 residues. Germline assignment: CDR1 MNHEY and CDR2 SMNVEV (reference sequence). CDR3 region: CASSLGYPGYHEQFF. CDR3 nucleotide sequence: TGTGCCAGCAGTTTAGGTTACCCGGGGTACCATGAGCAGTTCTTC.

The chain uses TRBV5-1 and TRBJ2-2; 7 bases align to TRBD1. With 4 bases clipped from V and 0 bases from J, the junction kept 3 bases outside the gene matches. CDR1 and CDR2 (germline): SGHRS, YFSETQ. This CDR3 comprises 15 residues. In DNA, the CDR3 is TGCGCCAGCAGCCGGGACAGACCGAACACCGGGGAGCTGTTTTTT. It specifies CASSRDRPNTGELFF.

The chain has TRBV28 and TRBJ1-1; D might be TRBD1 (5 bases). The germline V and J ends were trimmed by 7 bases and 0 bases, with 15 bases remaining between them. The germline V gene encodes CDR1 MDHEN and CDR2 SYDVKM. The CDR3 has 15 residues. The CDR3: CASIGGDTLNTEAFF. The CDR3, as DNA: TGTGCCAGCATTGGAGGGGATACTCTGAACACTGAAGCTTTCTTT.

The chain couples TRBV6-2 or TRBV6-3 to TRBJ1-6; TRBD1 matches 8 bases. Per the germline V gene, CDR1 is MNHEY and CDR2 is SVGEGT. The V and J ends lost 5 bases and 13 bases, in that order; junction bases with no gene match: 1. CDR3 length: 11 residues. As DNA, the CDR3 is TGTGCCAGCAGTACAGGGGGTCCCCTCCACTTT. Its translation: CASSTGGPLHF.

This chain's CDR3 is CASSLPEYNEQFF. In nucleotides, the CDR3 is TGTGCCAGCAGCCTCCCGGAGTACAATGAGCAGTTCTTC. The chain is built from TRBV5-4 and TRBJ2-1; no firm D call. This CDR3 has 13 amino acids. CDR1 is SGHNT and CDR2 is YYREEE in the germline V gene (reference sequence). The V end was cut by 4 bases, the J end by 4 bases, with 9 bases between. The whole variable domain, filled in from reference TRBV5-4 and TRBJ2-1, reads ETGVTQSPTHLIKTRGQQVTLRCSSQSGHNTVSWYQQALGQGPQFIFQYYREEENGRGNFPPRFSGLQFPNYSSELNVNALELDDSALYLCASSLPEYNEQFFGPGTRLTVL.

The chain links TRBV4-1 to TRBJ1-3; TRBD1 is a possible D gene (6 bases). Germline CDR1 MGHRA, CDR2 YSYEKL. V lost 4 bases and J 0 bases, leaving 10 bases between the germline ends. The CDR3 is 15 amino acids. In DNA form, the CDR3 reads TGCGCCAGCAGCCGAAACAGGGACTCTGGAAACACCATATATTTT. Its protein product is CASSRNRDSGNTIYF.

The chain has TRBV5-1 and TRBJ2-7, with D possibly matching TRBD2 (6 bases). The CDR3 covers 14 residues. CDR1 SGHRS and CDR2 YFSETQ come from the germline V gene. The V end was cut by 6 bases, the J end by 1 base, with 14 bases between. CDR3 DNA sequence: TGCGCCAGCAACTGGGCGGGGTCTTCCTACGAGCAGTACGTC. Its translation: CASNWAGSSYEQYV.

Here the CDR3 reads CASSFGSGADTQYF. DNA for the CDR3: TGCGCCAGCAGCTTCGGGTCCGGGGCGGATACGCAGTATTTT. The genes are TRBV5-1 and TRBJ2-3; D is perhaps TRBD1 or TRBD2 (5 bases each). This CDR3 region has 14 residues. Germline V gene lookup returns CDR1 SGHRS and CDR2 YFSETQ. V was cut by 2 bases and J by 6 bases, with 13 bases left in between.

This clone was observed once. The chain has TRBV5-6 and TRBJ2-1, with unresolved D. CDR3 length: 14 residues. Trimming removed 2 bases at V and 1 base at J, with 7 bases between. Germline V gene lookup returns CDR1 SGHDT and CDR2 YYEEEE. The CDR3 DNA sequence: TGTGCCAGCAGCTTTGACATGTCCTACAATGAGCAGTTCTTC. Amino acids: CASSFDMSYNEQFF.

J is TRBJ2-7 and V is TRBV21-1. TRBV21-1 is reported as a pseudogene. The length of the CDR3 is 18 residues. CDR3 residues: CASSKAARGVTAYYEQYV. The CDR3 DNA reads TGTGCCAGCAGCAAAGCCGCAAGGGGGGTAACGGCTTACTACGAGCAGTACGTC.

This clone was detected once. The genes are TRBV7-8 and TRBJ1-5, with D unclear. This CDR3 is 14 amino acids long. V lost 1 base and J lost 9, with 13 bases in between. Germline V gene lookup returns CDR1 SGHVS and CDR2 FQNEAQ. CDR3 in DNA: TGTGCCAGCAGCTTAGATTCTGGGGTCAGGCCCCAGCATTTT. Translated, it gives CASSLDSGVRPQHF. Complete variable domain (other parts from reference TRBV7-8 and TRBJ1-5): GAGVSQSPRYKVAKRGQDVALRCDPISGHVSLFWYQQALGQGPEFLTYFQNEAQLDKSGLPSDRFFAERPEGSVSTLKIQRTQQEDSAVYLCASSLDSGVRPQHFGDGTRLSIL.

The rearrangement uses TRBV2 and TRBJ2-3; 7 positions match TRBD2. There are 14 residues in the CDR3. Trimming cost V 4 bases and J 11 bases; bases outside gene matches: 12. CDR1 SNHLY and CDR2 FYNNEI come from the germline V gene. The DNA for the CDR3 is TGTGCCAGCAGTGTGGGAGGGACCGTTCTGGAGCAGTATTTT. Translated, it gives CASSVGGTVLEQYF.

This clone was seen just once. This chain joins TRBV5-1 and TRBJ1-2; TRBD1 agrees at 9 bases. Germline V gives CDR1 SGHRS, CDR2 YFSETQ. V lost 4 bases to trimming and J lost 4 bases; unmatched junction nucleotides: 5. The CDR3 loop spans 14 amino acids. Here the CDR3 reads CASSPGQGSYGYTF. In nucleotides, the CDR3 is TGCGCCAGCAGCCCGGGACAGGGCTCCTATGGCTACACCTTC.

The chain has TRBV6-1 and TRBJ1-2; D unresolved. Deletions cut 2 bases from V and 6 bases from J, with 10 bases between. The CDR3 runs 13 residues. Germline values: CDR1 MNHNS, CDR2 SASEGT. The CDR3 reads CASSERRVDGYTF. CDR3 in DNA: TGTGCCAGCAGTGAAAGAAGGGTGGATGGCTACACCTTC.

The chain couples TRBV27 to TRBJ1-1; 7 nucleotides align to TRBD1. Germline V gives CDR1 MNHEY, CDR2 SMNVEV (reference sequence). This CDR3 contains 16 residues. The V gene end was trimmed by 5 bases and the J gene end by 6 bases; junction bases not matched to a gene: 15. The CDR3 DNA is TGTGCCAGCAGTCGGCGATCCGGGACAGCTATCGCTGAAGCTTTCTTT. Translated, it gives CASSRRSGTAIAEAFF.

The gene calls are TRBV7-9 and TRBJ1-2; a possible D gene is TRBD1 (5 bases). The CDR3 has 14 residues. Looked up from germline, CDR1 is SEHNR and CDR2 is FQNEAQ (reference sequence). Trimming cost V 1 base and J 7 bases, with 13 bases left between them. CDR3 sequence reads: CASSLGGAAGGYTF. CDR3 coding DNA: TGTGCCAGCAGCTTAGGAGGGGCGGCCGGTGGCTACACCTTC.

This chain connects TRBV14 to TRBJ1-2; 7 bases line up with TRBD1. The CDR3 consists of 14 residues. Germline CDR1 SGHDN, CDR2 FVKESK. The V gene end was trimmed by 0 bases and the J gene end by 4 bases; junction bases not matched to a gene: 2. This CDR3 is CASSQDRGSYGYTF. CDR3 coding DNA: TGTGCCAGCAGCCAAGACAGGGGGAGCTATGGCTACACCTTC.

The chain is built from TRBV15 and TRBJ1-1; 9 bases fit TRBD1. Trimming cost V 1 base and J 4 bases; bases outside gene matches: 7. CDR1 and CDR2 from the germline V gene are LNHNV and YYDKDF (reference sequence). This CDR3 region has 16 residues. The CDR3 DNA sequence: TGTGCCACCAGCAGAGGCTTACAGGGGGCGCGCACTGAAGCTTTCTTT. This gives the protein CATSRGLQGARTEAFF.

The rearrangement joins TRBV20-1 to TRBJ2-5, with 7 positions matching TRBD2. The junction had 9 bases not matched to a gene; V was cut back by 6 bases and J by 5 bases. Germline assignment: CDR1 DFQATT and CDR2 SNEGSKA (reference sequence). The CDR3 runs 13 residues. This CDR3 reads CSASREGGETQYF. The CDR3 DNA reads as TGCAGTGCCAGTAGGGAGGGCGGCGAGACCCAGTACTTC.